This T cell receptor (beta chain) emerged from a study of low-dose radiotherapy and immunotherapy resistance in tumors. Amplification, which lasted approximately 19 PCR cycles, used a constant-region primer and V-primer adapter to amplify TCRs. TCRdb recomputed calls from the reads with MiXCR, one row per CDR3 protein. The data contain approximately 52,000 distinct CDR3 sequences, around a third of them singletons. This clonotype was observed at least ten times. Time point specified: after trial treatment. Noted treatment: LDRT plus nivolumab, ipilimumab, low-dose cyclophosphamide and aspirin (RACIN trial). The V gene lost 0 bases and the J gene lost 6 bases, with 26 bases spanning the gap. CDR1 and CDR2 (germline): MRHNA, SNTAGT. There are 19 residues in the CDR3.

The sequenced sample was PBMCs, obtained after low-dose radiotherapy plus immunotherapy. This TCR came from a male donor with rectosigmoid adenocarcinoma. This rearrangement joins TRBV6-4 to TRBJ1-2; perhaps TRBD1 as D (6 bases). The CDR3 DNA sequence: TGTGCCAGCAGTGACTCTCCTGTTTCCCAGGGGCGCGATGGGGATGGCTACACCTTC. Encoded protein: CASSDSPVSQGRDGDGYTF.